Each of the 30 T cell receptor beta chains below was sequenced from the same sample in a study of STAT5B mutations in CD4+ large granular lymphocyte leukemia. Data came from immunoSEQ multiplex PCR; TCRdb stores just in-frame clones and leaves some out. The table shows 23,000 or so clones, with around three quarters occurring only once. The sample was CD4+ T cells from blood buffy coats. The receptors originated from a human donor in good health.

This clone was seen a few times. This chain uses TRBV30 with TRBJ1-5; tentative D call: TRBD1 (5 bases). The CDR3 runs 13 residues. V dropped 2 bases and J dropped 6 bases, with 11 bases sitting between them. Looked up from germline, CDR1 is GTSNPN and CDR2 is SVGIG (reference sequence). The CDR3 protein is CAWSPGESQPQHF. The CDR3 DNA is TGTGCCTGGAGTCCGGGGGAGAGTCAGCCCCAGCATTTT.

Only a few counts were recorded for this clone. V is TRBV19 and J is TRBJ1-2; TRBD1 matches 7 bases. The CDR3 totals 16 residues. Per germline, CDR1 LNHDA and CDR2 SQIVND (reference sequence). Losses at the gene ends were 9 bases for V and 0 bases for J; bases not matched to a gene: 13. The CDR3 DNA reads TGTGCCAGCACCACCCGGGCAGGGGGGGCTAACTATGGCTACACCTTC. It translates to CASTTRAGGANYGYTF.

In DNA, the CDR3 is TGTGCCACCAGCAGTCAGACAGGGGAATTCTCCTACGAGCAGTACTTC. It translates to CATSSQTGEFSYEQYF. This chain connects TRBV15 to TRBJ2-7, with 8 bases identical to TRBD1. Unmatched junction bases numbered 7, after V lost 3 bases and J lost 0 bases. Germline CDR1 LNHNV, CDR2 YYDKDF (reference sequence). The CDR3 is made up of 16 amino acids. The full variable domain, in which reference TRBV15 and TRBJ2-7 provide the parts outside the CDR3, is DAMVIQNPRYQVTQFGKPVTLSCSQTLNHNVMYWYQQKSSQAPKLLFHYYDKDFNNEADTPDNFQSRRPNTSFCFLDIRSPGLGDTAMYLCATSSQTGEFSYEQYFGPGTRLTVT.

The chain recombines TRBV6-5 with TRBJ2-1; 11 bases fit TRBD2. Germline CDR1 reads MNHEY; CDR2 reads SVGAGI. The length of the CDR3 is 15 residues. V was pared by 4 bases and J by 7 bases, with 6 bases of the junction left unmatched. CDR3 nucleotide sequence: TGTGCCAGCAGTTTAGCGGGAGGGCCGGAGAATGAGCAGTTCTTC. As protein: CASSLAGGPENEQFF.

V gene TRBV18 combines with J gene TRBJ2-7; the D gene could be TRBD1 or TRBD2 (5 bases each). Germline CDR1 KGHSH, CDR2 LQKENI. The CDR3 has 16 amino acids. The ends were cut back, 3 bases at V and 2 bases at J, with 17 bases in the middle. The CDR3 DNA reads TGTGCCAGCTCACCTCCGTCCGGGACGGGTCCCTACGAGCAGTACTTC. It is translated as CASSPPSGTGPYEQYF.

This chain links TRBV28 with TRBJ2-2; D not resolved. From germline, CDR1 is MDHEN and CDR2 SYDVKM. Trimming took 2 bases from V and 2 from J, leaving 3 bases between them. This CDR3 has 13 residues. CDR3 residues: CASSLDNTGELFF. DNA of the CDR3: TGTGCCAGCAGTTTAGATAACACCGGGGAGCTGTTTTTT.

V usage is TRBV6-5 and J usage is TRBJ2-1, with TRBD2 matching 11 bases. Germline assignment: CDR1 MNHEY and CDR2 SVGAGI. Trimming took 2 bases from V and 11 from J; bases not matched to a gene: 11. This CDR3 region has 16 residues. The CDR3 spells CASSYLNPTSGNQQFF. In DNA form, the CDR3 reads TGTGCCAGCAGTTACCTAAATCCGACTAGCGGGAATCAGCAGTTCTTC.

The CDR3: CAWSAPDLQNYNEQFF. The CDR3 nucleotides are TGTGCCTGGAGTGCCCCGGACTTGCAGAATTACAATGAGCAGTTCTTC. This chain links TRBV30 with TRBJ2-1, with TRBD2 as a possible D gene (5 bases). Trimming stripped 1 base from V and 4 bases from J, with 17 bases between. In germline, CDR1 is GTSNPN, CDR2 SVGIG (reference sequence). The CDR3 is 16 amino acids.

This clone was observed a few times. In DNA form, the CDR3 reads TGTGCCAGTAGTTGGATATTTCGGGGGGCGAGAACTGAAGCTTTCTTT. The encoded protein is CASSWIFRGARTEAFF. The chain combines TRBV19 with TRBJ1-1; D may be TRBD1 (6 bases). The CDR3 sequence is 16 residues long. CDR1 is LNHDA, CDR2 SQIVND, per germline (reference sequence). V lost 5 bases and J lost 5, with 21 bases in between. Together with reference TRBV19 and TRBJ1-1, the CDR3 gives the full variable domain: DGGITQSPKYLFRKEGQNVTLSCEQNLNHDAMYWYRQDPGQGLRLIYYSQIVNDFQKGDIAEGYSVSREKKESFPLTVTSAQKNPTAFYLCASSWIFRGARTEAFFGQGTRLTVV.

The chain joins TRBV19 to TRBJ2-3, with TRBD2 as a possible D gene (6 bases). Trimming shortened V by 6 bases and J by 0 bases, and 16 bases separated the two germline ends. CDR1 and CDR2 (germline): LNHDA, SQIVND (reference sequence). This CDR3 has 16 amino acids. The CDR3 here is CASRLPGSGSTDTQYF. The CDR3 coding sequence is TGTGCCAGTAGGCTCCCGGGGAGCGGGAGCACAGATACGCAGTATTTT.

This clone was seen a handful of times. The chain recombines TRBV6-8 with TRBJ2-7, with 8 nucleotides matching TRBD2. There are 15 residues in the CDR3. Losses at the gene ends were 0 bases for V and 6 bases for J; bases not matched to a gene: 7. In germline, CDR1 is MNHGY, CDR2 SAAAGT. CDR3 in amino acids: CASSYSRSGSGEQYF. The CDR3 bases are TGTGCCAGCAGTTACTCGAGGAGCGGGAGTGGCGAGCAGTACTTC.

The chain joins TRBV7-2 to TRBJ2-1, with D perhaps given as TRBD1 or TRBD2 (5 bases each). V shed 1 base and J shed 10 bases, with 26 bases lying between them. Germline V gene lookup returns CDR1 SGHTA and CDR2 FQGNSA. The CDR3 has 18 residues. The CDR3 DNA reads TGTGCCAGCAGCTTAGAAGGTTGGGTGGGGCCAGGCTCGGGGGAGCAGTTCTTC. Translation: CASSLEGWVGPGSGEQFF.

CDR3 nucleotides: TGTGCCAGCAGCTCATATTCCCCACTAACTAGCACAGATACGCAGTATTTT. Residues: CASSSYSPLTSTDTQYF. The V call is TRBV5-6, the J call TRBJ2-3; no clear D. The germline gives CDR1 SGHDT, CDR2 YYEEEE. The V end was cut by 3 bases, the J end by 0 bases, with 17 bases between. The CDR3 is 17 amino acids.

This clone was recorded only once. The chain has TRBV30 and TRBJ1-2, with 7 bases lining up with TRBD1. The CDR3 runs to 14 residues. Per germline, CDR1 GTSNPN and CDR2 SVGIG (reference sequence). Losses at the gene ends were 2 bases for V and 4 bases for J; bases not matched to a gene: 7. The CDR3: CAWSSQGVVYGYTF. In nucleotides, the CDR3 is TGTGCCTGGAGTTCTCAGGGGGTAGTCTATGGCTACACCTTC.

This clone has only one observation. The V call is TRBV11-2, the J call TRBJ2-7; D not certain. The V gene lost 3 bases and the J gene lost 0 bases, with 6 bases spanning the gap. CDR3 length: 13 residues. Germline V gives CDR1 SGHAT, CDR2 FQNNGV. Here the CDR3 DNA reads TGTGCCAGCAGCTTTCCTGACTCCTACGAGCAGTACTTC. Its translation: CASSFPDSYEQYF.

The chain combines TRBV7-9 with TRBJ2-7; TRBD1 or TRBD2 may be the D gene (5 bases each). This CDR3 region has 14 residues. Trimming left V 2 bases short and J 2 bases short, with 10 bases between. Germline-derived CDR1 and CDR2 are SEHNR and FQNEAQ (reference sequence). CDR3 residues: CASSLSRETYEQYF. CDR3 coding DNA: TGTGCCAGCAGCTTATCCAGGGAGACCTACGAGCAGTACTTC. Using reference TRBV7-9 and TRBJ2-7 for the parts outside the CDR3, the full variable domain is DTGVSQNPRHKITKRGQNVTFRCDPISEHNRLYWYRQTLGQGPEFLTYFQNEAQLEKSRLLSDRFSAERPKGSFSTLEIQRTEQGDSAMYLCASSLSRETYEQYFGPGTRLTVT.

This sequence joins TRBV27 and TRBJ2-7; TRBD2 agrees at 12 bases. The CDR3 totals 15 residues. Germline V gene data show CDR1 as MNHEY and CDR2 as SMNVEV (reference sequence). V was pared by 5 bases and J by 7 bases, with 9 bases of the junction left unmatched. The CDR3 DNA follows: TGTGCCAGCAGTCCACGACTAGCGGGAGTCGGAGAGCAGTACTTC. As protein: CASSPRLAGVGEQYF.

The genes are TRBV11-2 and TRBJ2-3; the D is unclear. V lost 3 bases to trimming and J lost 5 bases, with 9 bases between them. Germline V lookup: CDR1 SGHAT, CDR2 FQNNGV. The CDR3 loop spans 13 amino acids. The CDR3 reads CASSFSTGDTQYF. In DNA, the CDR3 is TGTGCCAGCAGCTTTTCCACGGGAGATACGCAGTATTTT.

J is TRBJ2-7 and V is TRBV28; D may be TRBD1 (6 bases). The CDR3 totals 14 residues. V dropped 3 bases and J dropped 0 bases, with 9 bases sitting between them. Germline CDR1 and CDR2: MDHEN and SYDVKM. CDR3 sequence: CASSFGDNSYEQYF. As DNA, the CDR3 is TGTGCCAGCAGTTTCGGGGACAACTCCTACGAGCAGTACTTC.

The chain recombines TRBV11-3 with TRBJ2-3; D gene unclear. Trimming took 4 bases from V and 1 from J, leaving 6 bases between them. The CDR3 has 13 residues. Germline CDR1 SGHNT, CDR2 YENEEA. The chain's CDR3 is CASSSVGTDTQYF. CDR3 in DNA: TGTGCCAGCAGCTCCGTCGGCACAGATACGCAGTATTTT.

This clone was detected once. This specimen includes other DNA sequences encoding the same CDR3. V usage is TRBV7-6 and J usage is TRBJ2-5; D possibly corresponds to TRBD1 (6 bases). CDR3 size: 13 residues. The V end was cut by 4 bases, the J end by 2 bases, with 8 bases between. Germline-derived CDR1 and CDR2 are SGHVS and FNYEAQ. CDR3: CASSSGQQETQYF. In DNA, the CDR3 is TGTGCCAGCAGCTCCGGACAGCAAGAGACCCAGTACTTC.

The V gene is TRBV30, the J gene TRBJ1-2, with TRBD1 matching 7 bases. The V gene end was trimmed by 0 bases and the J gene end by 7 bases; junction bases not matched to a gene: 11. This CDR3 is built from 15 residues. Germline loops: CDR1 GTSNPN, CDR2 SVGIG (reference sequence). The CDR3 region is CAWSVQTGSSGGYTF. The DNA of the CDR3 is TGTGCCTGGAGTGTACAGACAGGGAGTTCGGGTGGCTACACCTTC.

V and J are TRBV15 and TRBJ2-1; 7 bases line up with TRBD1. With V trimmed by 3 bases and J by 5 bases, 4 bases remained unmatched. The CDR3 is 14 amino acids. Germline values: CDR1 LNHNV, CDR2 YYDKDF (reference sequence). The CDR3 nucleotides are TGTGCCACCAGCAGGGGACAGCCACACAATGAGCAGTTCTTC. It encodes CATSRGQPHNEQFF. The full variable domain, with the rest looked up from reference TRBV15 and TRBJ2-1, is DAMVIQNPRYQVTQFGKPVTLSCSQTLNHNVMYWYQQKSSQAPKLLFHYYDKDFNNEADTPDNFQSRRPNTSFCFLDIRSPGLGDTAMYLCATSRGQPHNEQFFGPGTRLTVL.

The chain is built from TRBV9 and TRBJ2-7; 9 nucleotides match TRBD1. J gave up 3 bases and V 0 bases, and 4 bases lay outside the gene matches. Germline V gene lookup returns CDR1 SGDLS and CDR2 YYNGEE. This CDR3 comprises 15 residues. Here the CDR3 reads CASSVGQGGDYEQYF. CDR3 sequence (DNA): TGTGCCAGCAGCGTAGGACAGGGGGGGGACTACGAGCAGTACTTC.

J is TRBJ1-4 and V is TRBV9; tentative D call: TRBD1 (6 bases). Germline V gene data show CDR1 as SGDLS and CDR2 as YYNGEE. The ends were cut back, 4 bases at V and 6 bases at J, with 13 bases in the middle. There are 14 residues in the CDR3. CDR3 loop: CASSPRGGDEKLFF. In nucleotides, the CDR3 is TGTGCCAGCAGCCCCCGTGGGGGCGATGAAAAACTGTTTTTT.

This clone was observed a few times. The rearrangement uses TRBV18 and TRBJ1-2, with D tentatively TRBD1 (6 bases). CDR1 and CDR2 from the germline V gene are KGHSH and LQKENI. This CDR3 comprises 15 residues. Between the trimmed V and J ends, which lost 2 bases and 8 bases, there was a span of 18 bases. The CDR3 loop is CASSPRQEPSEGYTF. DNA for the CDR3: TGTGCCAGCTCACCAAGACAGGAACCCTCGGAGGGCTACACCTTC.

V and J are TRBV19 and TRBJ2-7, with 11 bases aligning to TRBD1. Looked up from germline, CDR1 is LNHDA and CDR2 is SQIVND (reference sequence). V gave up 6 bases and J gave up 13 bases; unmatched junction bases: 8. This CDR3 is 12 amino acids long. The CDR3 DNA reads TGTGCCAGTAGCCTGGACAGGGGGCGAGGTTACTTC. It translates to CASSLDRGRGYF.

The chain recombines TRBV2 with TRBJ2-6; D uncertain. V lost 11 bases to trimming and J lost 0 bases, with 11 bases between them. The germline V gene encodes CDR1 SNHLY and CDR2 FYNNEI. This CDR3 contains 14 residues. CDR3 region: CASEVDSGANVLTF. CDR3 bases: TGTGCCTCAGAGGTAGACTCTGGGGCCAACGTCCTGACTTTC.

The chain recombines TRBV30 with TRBJ2-5; no reliable D call. With 0 bases removed from V and 3 bases from J, the gap between germline ends came to 8 bases. The CDR3 is 13 residues long. Germline V gene lookup returns CDR1 GTSNPN and CDR2 SVGIG (reference sequence). For the CDR3, the DNA is TGTGCCTGGAGTGTGAACTTGGAAGAGACCCAGTACTTC. It specifies CAWSVNLEETQYF.

This CDR3 is CASSSGADFGTDTQYF. The CDR3 region has the DNA TGCGCCAGCAGCTCGGGCGCGGATTTTGGCACAGATACGCAGTATTTT. J is TRBJ2-3 and V is TRBV5-1, with no clear D. Germline values: CDR1 SGHRS, CDR2 YFSETQ. This CDR3 spans 16 amino acids. V lost 3 bases and J lost 1, with 15 bases in between.